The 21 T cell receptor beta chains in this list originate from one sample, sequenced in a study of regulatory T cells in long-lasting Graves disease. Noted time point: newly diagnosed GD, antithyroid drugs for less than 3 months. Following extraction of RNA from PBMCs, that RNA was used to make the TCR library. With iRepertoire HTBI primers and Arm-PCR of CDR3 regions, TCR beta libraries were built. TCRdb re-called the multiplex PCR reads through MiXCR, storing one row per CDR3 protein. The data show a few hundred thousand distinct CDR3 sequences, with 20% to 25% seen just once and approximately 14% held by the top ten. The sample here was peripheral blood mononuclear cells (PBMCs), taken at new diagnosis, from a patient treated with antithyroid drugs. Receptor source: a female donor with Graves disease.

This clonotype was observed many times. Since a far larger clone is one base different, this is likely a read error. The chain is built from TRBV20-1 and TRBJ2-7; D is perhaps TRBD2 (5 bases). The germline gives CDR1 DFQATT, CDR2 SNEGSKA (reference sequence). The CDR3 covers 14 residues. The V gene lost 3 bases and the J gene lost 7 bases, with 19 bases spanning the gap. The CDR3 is CSASSGSSVDEQYF. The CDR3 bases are TGCAGTGCTAGTTCGGGATCTTCTGTCGATGAGCAGTACTTC.

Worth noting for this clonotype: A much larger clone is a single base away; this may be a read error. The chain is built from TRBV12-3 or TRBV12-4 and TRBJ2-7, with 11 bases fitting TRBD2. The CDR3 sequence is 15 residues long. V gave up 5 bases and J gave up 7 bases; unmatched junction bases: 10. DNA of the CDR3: TGTGCCAGCAGTACCGGGACTAGCGGAAACAATGAGCAGTACTTC. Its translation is CASSTGTSGNNEQYF.

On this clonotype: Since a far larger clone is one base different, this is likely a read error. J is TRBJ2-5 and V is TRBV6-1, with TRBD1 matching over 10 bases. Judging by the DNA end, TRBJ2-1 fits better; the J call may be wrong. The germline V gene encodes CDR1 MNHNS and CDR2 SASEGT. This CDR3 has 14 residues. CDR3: CASSLTGGSYEQFF. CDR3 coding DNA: TGTGCCAGCAGCTTGACAGGGGGCTCCTACGAGCAGTTCTTC.

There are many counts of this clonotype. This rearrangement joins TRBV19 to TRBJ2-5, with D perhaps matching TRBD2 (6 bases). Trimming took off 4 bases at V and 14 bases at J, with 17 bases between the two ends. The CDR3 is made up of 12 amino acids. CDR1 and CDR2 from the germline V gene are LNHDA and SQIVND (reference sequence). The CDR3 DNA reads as TGTGCCAGTAGTAGTTCCCGGGACTCGCGTTACTTC. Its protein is CASSSSRDSRYF.

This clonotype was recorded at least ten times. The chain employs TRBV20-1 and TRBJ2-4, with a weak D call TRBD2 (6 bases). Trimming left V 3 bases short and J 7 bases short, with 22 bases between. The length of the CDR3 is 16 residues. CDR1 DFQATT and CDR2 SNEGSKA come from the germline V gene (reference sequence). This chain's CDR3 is CSASPRAGRESNIQYF. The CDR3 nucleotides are TGCAGTGCTAGCCCGAGAGCGGGCAGGGAATCCAACATTCAGTACTTC.

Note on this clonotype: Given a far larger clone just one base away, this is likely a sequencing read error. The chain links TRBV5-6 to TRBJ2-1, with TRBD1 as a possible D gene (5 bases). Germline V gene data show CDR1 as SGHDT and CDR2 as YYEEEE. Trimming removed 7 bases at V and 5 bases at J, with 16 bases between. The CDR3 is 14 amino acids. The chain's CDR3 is CASCPRQGDNEQFF. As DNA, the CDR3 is TGTGCCAGCTGCCCGCGTCAGGGCGACAATGAGCAGTTCTTC. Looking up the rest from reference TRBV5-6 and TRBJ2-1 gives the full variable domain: DAGVTQSPTHLIKTRGQQVTLRCSPKSGHDTVSWYQQALGQGPQFIFQYYEEEERQRGNFPDRFSGHQFPNYSSELNVNALLLGDSALYLCASCPRQGDNEQFFGPGTRLTVL.

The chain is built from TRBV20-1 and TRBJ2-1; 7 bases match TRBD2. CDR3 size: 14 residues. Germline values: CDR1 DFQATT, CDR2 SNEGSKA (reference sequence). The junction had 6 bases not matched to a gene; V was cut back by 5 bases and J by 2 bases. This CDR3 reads CSAGGGSTYNEQFF. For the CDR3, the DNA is TGCAGTGCTGGAGGCGGGAGTACCTACAATGAGCAGTTCTTC.

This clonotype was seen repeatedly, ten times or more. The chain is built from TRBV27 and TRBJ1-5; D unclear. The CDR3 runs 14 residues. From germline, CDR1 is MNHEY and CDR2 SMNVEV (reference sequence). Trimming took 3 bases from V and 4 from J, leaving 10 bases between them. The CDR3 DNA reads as TGTGCCAGCAGTTTTTGGGGTGCTAATCAGCCCCAGCATTTT. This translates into CASSFWGANQPQHF.

The CDR3 here is CASRGQKNSYEQYF. The CDR3 nucleotides are TGTGCCAGCAGGGGACAGAAAAACTCCTACGAGCAGTACTTC. The V call is TRBV6-1, the J call TRBJ2-7; TRBD1 matches at 7 bases. V gave up 6 bases and J gave up 0 bases; unmatched junction bases: 5. The CDR3 contains 14 residues. Germline lookup yields CDR1 MNHNS and CDR2 SASEGT.

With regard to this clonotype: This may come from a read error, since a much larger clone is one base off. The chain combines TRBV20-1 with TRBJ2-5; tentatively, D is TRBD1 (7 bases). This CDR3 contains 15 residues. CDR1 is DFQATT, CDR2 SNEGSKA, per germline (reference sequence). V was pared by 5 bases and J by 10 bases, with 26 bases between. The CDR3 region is CSALRDRQQELIQYF. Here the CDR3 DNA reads TGCAGTGCTCTGCGGGACAGACAACAAGAGTTAATCCAGTACTTC.

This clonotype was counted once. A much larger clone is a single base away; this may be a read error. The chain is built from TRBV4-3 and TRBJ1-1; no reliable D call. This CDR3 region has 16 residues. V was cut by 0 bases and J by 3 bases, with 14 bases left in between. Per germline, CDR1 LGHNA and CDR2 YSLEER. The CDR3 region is CASSQDGGSGHTEAFF. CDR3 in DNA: TGCGCCAGCAGCCAAGATGGCGGATCGGGTCACACTGAAGCTTTCTTT.

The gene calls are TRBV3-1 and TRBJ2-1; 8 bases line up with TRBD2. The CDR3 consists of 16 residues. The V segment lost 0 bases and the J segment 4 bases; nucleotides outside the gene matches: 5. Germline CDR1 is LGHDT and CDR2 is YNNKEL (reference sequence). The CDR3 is CASSQDPSGPYNEQFF. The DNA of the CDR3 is TGTGCCAGCAGCCAAGATCCTAGCGGGCCTTACAATGAGCAGTTCTTC.

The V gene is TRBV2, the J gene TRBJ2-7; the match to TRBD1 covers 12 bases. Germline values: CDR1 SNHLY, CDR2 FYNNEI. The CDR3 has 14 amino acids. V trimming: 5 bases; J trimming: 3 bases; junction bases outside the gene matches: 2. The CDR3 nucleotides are TGTGCCAGCAGTAGGGACAGGGGGCTCTACGAGCAGTACTTC. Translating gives CASSRDRGLYEQYF.

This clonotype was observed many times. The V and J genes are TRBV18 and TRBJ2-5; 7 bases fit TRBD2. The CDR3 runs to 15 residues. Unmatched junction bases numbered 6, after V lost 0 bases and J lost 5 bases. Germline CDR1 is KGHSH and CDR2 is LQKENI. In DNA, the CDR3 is TGTGCCAGCTCACCACCGGGGGGGGTCTGTGAGACCCAGTACTTC. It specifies CASSPPGGVCETQYF. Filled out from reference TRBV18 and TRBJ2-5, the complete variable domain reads NAGVMQNPRHLVRRRGQEARLRCSPMKGHSHVYWYRQLPEEGLKFMVYLQKENIIDESGMPKERFSAEFPKEGPSILRIQQVVRGDSAAYFCASSPPGGVCETQYFGPGTRLLVL.

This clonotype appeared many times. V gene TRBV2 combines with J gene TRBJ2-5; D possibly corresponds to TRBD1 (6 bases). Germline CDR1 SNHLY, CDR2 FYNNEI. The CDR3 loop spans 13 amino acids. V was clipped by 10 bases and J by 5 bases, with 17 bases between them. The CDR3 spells CATSPDRGETQYF. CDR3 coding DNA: TGTGCCACCTCCCCCGATAGGGGGGAGACCCAGTACTTC.

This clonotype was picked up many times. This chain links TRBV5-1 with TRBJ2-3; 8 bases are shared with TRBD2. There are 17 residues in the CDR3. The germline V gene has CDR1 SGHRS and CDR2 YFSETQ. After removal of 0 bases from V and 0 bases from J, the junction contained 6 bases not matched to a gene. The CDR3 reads CASSLAPAGGSTDTQYF. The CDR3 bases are TGCGCCAGCAGCTTGGCCCCCGCGGGAGGTAGCACAGATACGCAGTATTTT.

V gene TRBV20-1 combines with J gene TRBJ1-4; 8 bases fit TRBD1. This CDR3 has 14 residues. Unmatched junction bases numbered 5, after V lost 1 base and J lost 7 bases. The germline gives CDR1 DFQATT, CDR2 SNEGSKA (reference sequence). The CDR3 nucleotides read TGCAGTGCTAGAGTCCAGGGGGCGGGTGAAAAACTGTTTTTT. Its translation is CSARVQGAGEKLFF.

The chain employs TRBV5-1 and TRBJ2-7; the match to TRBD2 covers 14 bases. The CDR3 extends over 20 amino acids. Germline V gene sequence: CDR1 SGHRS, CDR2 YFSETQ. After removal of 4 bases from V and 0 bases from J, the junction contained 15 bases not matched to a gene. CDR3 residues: CASSILLTSGGGASSYEQYF. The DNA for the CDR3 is TGCGCCAGCAGCATACTATTGACTAGCGGGGGGGGAGCCAGCTCCTACGAGCAGTACTTC. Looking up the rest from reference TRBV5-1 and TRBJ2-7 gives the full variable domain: KAGVTQTPRYLIKTRGQQVTLSCSPISGHRSVSWYQQTPGQGLQFLFEYFSETQRNKGNFPGRFSGRQFSNSRSEMNVSTLELGDSALYLCASSILLTSGGGASSYEQYFGPGTRLTVT.

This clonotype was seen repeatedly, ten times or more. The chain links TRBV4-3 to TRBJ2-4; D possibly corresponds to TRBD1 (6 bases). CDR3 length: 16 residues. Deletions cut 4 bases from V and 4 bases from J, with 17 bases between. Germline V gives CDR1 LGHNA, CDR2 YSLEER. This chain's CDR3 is CASSPSPDRYKNIQYF. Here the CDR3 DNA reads TGCGCCAGCAGCCCCTCCCCGGACAGATATAAAAACATTCAGTACTTC.

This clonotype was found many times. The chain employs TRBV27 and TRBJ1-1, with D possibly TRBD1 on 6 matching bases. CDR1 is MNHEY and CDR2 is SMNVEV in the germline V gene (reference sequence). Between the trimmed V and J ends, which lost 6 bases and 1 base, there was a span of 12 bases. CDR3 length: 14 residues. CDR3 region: CASSKDRTNTEAFF. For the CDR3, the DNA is TGTGCCAGCAGCAAAGACAGGACGAACACTGAAGCTTTCTTT.

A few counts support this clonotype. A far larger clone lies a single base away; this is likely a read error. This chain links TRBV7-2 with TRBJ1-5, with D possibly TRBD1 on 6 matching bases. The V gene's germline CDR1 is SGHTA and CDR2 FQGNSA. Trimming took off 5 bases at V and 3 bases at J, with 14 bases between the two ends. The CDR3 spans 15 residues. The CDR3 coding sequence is TGTGCCAGCAGCGAACGGACAGTACTCAATCAGCCCCAGCATTTT. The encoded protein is CASSERTVLNQPQHF.